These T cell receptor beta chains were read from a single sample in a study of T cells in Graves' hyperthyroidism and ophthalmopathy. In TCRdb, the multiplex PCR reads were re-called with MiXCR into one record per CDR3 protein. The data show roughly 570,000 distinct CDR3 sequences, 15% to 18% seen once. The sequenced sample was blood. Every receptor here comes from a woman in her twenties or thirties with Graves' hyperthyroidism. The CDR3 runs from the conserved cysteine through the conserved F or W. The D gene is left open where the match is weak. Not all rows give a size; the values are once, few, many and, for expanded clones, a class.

cdr3_aa: CAISEEGAREKLFF
cdr3_nt: TGTGCCATCAGTGAGGAGGGGGCAAGGGAAAAACTGTTTTTT
clone_size: .
j_call: TRBJ1-4
v_call: TRBV10-3
d_call: TRBD1

cdr3_aa: CSARAGGTGNTIYF
cdr3_nt: TGCAGTGCTAGGGCTGGGGGTACTGGAAACACCATATATTTT
clone_size: many
j_call: TRBJ1-3
v_call: TRBV20-1
d_call: .

cdr3_aa: CASSPVAGGSEQYF
cdr3_nt: TGTGCCAGCTCACCGGTCGCGGGGGGGAGCGAGCAGTACTTC
clone_size: many
j_call: TRBJ2-7
v_call: TRBV18
d_call: TRBD2

cdr3_aa: CASSFFANQPQHF
cdr3_nt: TGTGCCAGCAGTTTTTTTGCTAATCAGCCCCAGCATTTT
clone_size: few
j_call: TRBJ1-5
v_call: TRBV27
d_call: .

cdr3_aa: CASSTGLAGSNNEQFF
cdr3_nt: TGTGCCAGCAGCACGGGACTAGCGGGATCGAACAATGAGCAGTTCTTC
clone_size: .
j_call: TRBJ2-1
v_call: TRBV11-2
d_call: TRBD2

cdr3_aa: CASSLWREKNEQFF
cdr3_nt: TGTGCCAGCAGCTTATGGCGGGAGAAGAATGAGCAGTTCTTC
clone_size: many
j_call: TRBJ2-1
v_call: TRBV11-2
d_call: TRBD2

cdr3_aa: CASSLAVTGLSYEQYF
cdr3_nt: TGTGCCAGCAGCTTAGCCGTGACAGGGTTATCCTACGAGCAGTACTTC
clone_size: many
j_call: TRBJ2-7
v_call: TRBV7-6
d_call: TRBD1

cdr3_aa: CASSLSLENTGELFF
cdr3_nt: TGTGCCAGCAGCTTATCTCTAGAAAACACCGGGGAGCTGTTTTTT
clone_size: .
j_call: TRBJ2-2
v_call: TRBV7-2
d_call: .

cdr3_aa: CASSSDRTFYGYTF
cdr3_nt: TGTGCCAGCAGTTCGGACAGAACCTTCTATGGCTACACCTTC
clone_size: many
j_call: TRBJ1-2
v_call: TRBV12-3/TRBV12-4
d_call: .

cdr3_aa: CSARGTENTDTQYF
cdr3_nt: TGCAGTGCTAGAGGGACGGAAAACACAGATACGCAGTATTTT
clone_size: .
j_call: TRBJ2-3
v_call: TRBV20-1
d_call: .

cdr3_aa: CASSQGQQETQYF
cdr3_nt: TGTGCCAGCAGCCAAGGCCAACAAGAGACCCAGTACTTC
clone_size: many
j_call: TRBJ2-5
v_call: TRBV18
d_call: .

cdr3_aa: CASRQGVGQPQHF
cdr3_nt: TGTGCCAGCAGACAGGGGGTGGGGCAGCCCCAGCATTTT
clone_size: few
j_call: TRBJ1-5
v_call: TRBV2
d_call: TRBD1

cdr3_aa: CASSLAPGTERNSPPHF
cdr3_nt: TGTGCCAGTAGTCTCGCTCCCGGGACAGAGAGAAATTCACCCCCCCACTTT
clone_size: .
j_call: TRBJ1-6
v_call: TRBV19
d_call: TRBD1

cdr3_aa: CASTGTVGFGELFF
cdr3_nt: TGCGCCAGCACTGGGACAGTCGGCTTCGGGGAGCTGTTTTTT
clone_size: many
j_call: TRBJ2-2
v_call: TRBV5-1
d_call: TRBD1

cdr3_aa: CASSISGGLSNQPQHF
cdr3_nt: TGTGCCAGTAGTATTTCCGGGGGCTTGAGCAATCAGCCCCAGCATTTT
clone_size: few
j_call: TRBJ1-5
v_call: TRBV19
d_call: .

cdr3_aa: CASSYLRSYNEQFF
cdr3_nt: TGTGCCAGCAGTTATCTGCGCTCCTACAATGAGCAGTTCTTC
clone_size: .
j_call: TRBJ2-1
v_call: TRBV6-2/TRBV6-3
d_call: .

cdr3_aa: CATSRDYGTGELFF
cdr3_nt: TGTGCCACCAGCAGAGATTACGGGACCGGGGAGCTGTTTTTT
clone_size: .
j_call: TRBJ2-2
v_call: TRBV15
d_call: .

cdr3_aa: CASSLDRERDGYTF
cdr3_nt: TGTGCCAGCAGTTTGGACAGGGAGCGCGATGGCTACACCTTC
clone_size: few
j_call: TRBJ1-2
v_call: TRBV2
d_call: TRBD1

cdr3_aa: CASSEFASEKYEQYF
cdr3_nt: TGCGCCAGCAGTGAGTTTGCTAGCGAGAAATACGAGCAGTACTTC
clone_size: .
j_call: TRBJ2-7
v_call: TRBV10-2
d_call: .

cdr3_aa: CASSLSRTNTEAFF
cdr3_nt: TGTGCCAGCTCACTGTCTCGGACCAACACTGAAGCTTTCTTT
clone_size: .
j_call: TRBJ1-1
v_call: TRBV18
d_call: .

cdr3_aa: CSARVSSGVYEQYF
cdr3_nt: TGCAGTGCTAGAGTGTCTAGCGGAGTTTACGAGCAGTACTTC
clone_size: many
j_call: TRBJ2-7
v_call: TRBV20-1
d_call: TRBD2

cdr3_aa: CATSPGLAGGPRPYNEQFF
cdr3_nt: TGTGCCACCTCCCCTGGACTAGCGGGAGGGCCTAGGCCCTACAATGAGCAGTTCTTC
clone_size: many
j_call: TRBJ2-1
v_call: TRBV12-3/TRBV12-4
d_call: TRBD2

cdr3_aa: CASSDVGLAVFEQYF
cdr3_nt: TGTGCCAGCAGTGATGTGGGACTAGCGGTTTTCGAGCAGTACTTC
clone_size: many
j_call: TRBJ2-7
v_call: TRBV6-1
d_call: TRBD2

cdr3_aa: CASSVGGARYNEQFF
cdr3_nt: TGTGCCAGCAGTGTTGGAGGGGCGCGGTACAATGAGCAGTTCTTC
clone_size: .
j_call: TRBJ2-1
v_call: TRBV9
d_call: .

cdr3_aa: CASSPLPGQGASEQFF
cdr3_nt: TGTGCCAGCAGTCCCTTACCCGGACAGGGGGCGAGTGAGCAGTTCTTC
clone_size: many
j_call: TRBJ2-1
v_call: TRBV12-3/TRBV12-4
d_call: TRBD1